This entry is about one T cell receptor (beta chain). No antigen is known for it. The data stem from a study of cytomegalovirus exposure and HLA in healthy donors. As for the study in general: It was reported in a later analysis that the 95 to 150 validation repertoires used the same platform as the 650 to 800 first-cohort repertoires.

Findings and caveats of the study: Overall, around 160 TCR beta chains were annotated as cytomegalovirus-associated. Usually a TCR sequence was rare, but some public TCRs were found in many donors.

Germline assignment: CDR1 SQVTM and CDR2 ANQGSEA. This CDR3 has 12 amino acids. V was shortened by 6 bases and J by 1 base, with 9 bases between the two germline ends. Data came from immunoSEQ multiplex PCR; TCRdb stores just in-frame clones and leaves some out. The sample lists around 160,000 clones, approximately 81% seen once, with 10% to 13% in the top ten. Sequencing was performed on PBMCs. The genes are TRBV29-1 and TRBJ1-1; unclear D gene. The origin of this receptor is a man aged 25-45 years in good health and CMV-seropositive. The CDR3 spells CSVSRGNTEAFF. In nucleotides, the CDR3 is TGCAGCGTCTCGCGAGGGAACACTGAAGCTTTCTTT.